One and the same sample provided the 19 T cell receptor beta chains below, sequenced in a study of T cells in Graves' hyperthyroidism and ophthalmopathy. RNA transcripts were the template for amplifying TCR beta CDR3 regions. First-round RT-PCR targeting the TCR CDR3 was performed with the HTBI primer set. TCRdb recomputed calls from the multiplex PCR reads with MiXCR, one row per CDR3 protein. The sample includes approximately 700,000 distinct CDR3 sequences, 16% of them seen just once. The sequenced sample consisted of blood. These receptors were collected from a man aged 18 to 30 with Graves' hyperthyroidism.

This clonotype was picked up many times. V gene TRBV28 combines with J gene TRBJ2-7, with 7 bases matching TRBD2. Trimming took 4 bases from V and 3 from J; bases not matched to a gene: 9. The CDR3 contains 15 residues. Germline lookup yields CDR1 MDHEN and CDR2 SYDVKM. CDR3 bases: TGTGCCAGCAGTTGGTACGGGAGGCCCGACTACGAGCAGTACTTC. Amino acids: CASSWYGRPDYEQYF.

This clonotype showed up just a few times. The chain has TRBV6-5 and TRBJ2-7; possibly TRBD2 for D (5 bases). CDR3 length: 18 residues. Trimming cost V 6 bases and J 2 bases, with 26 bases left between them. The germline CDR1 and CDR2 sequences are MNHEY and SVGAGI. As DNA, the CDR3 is TGTGCCAGCAGGACTACACTGATGACGGACCGAGTTACCTACGAGCAGTACTTC. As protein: CASRTTLMTDRVTYEQYF.

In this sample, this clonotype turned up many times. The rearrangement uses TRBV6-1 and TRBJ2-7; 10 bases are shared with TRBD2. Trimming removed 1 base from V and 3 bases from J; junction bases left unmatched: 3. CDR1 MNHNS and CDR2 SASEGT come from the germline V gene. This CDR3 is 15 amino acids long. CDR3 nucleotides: TGTGCCAGCAGTGAAGGAACTAGCGGGAACTACGAGCAGTACTTC. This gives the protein CASSEGTSGNYEQYF.

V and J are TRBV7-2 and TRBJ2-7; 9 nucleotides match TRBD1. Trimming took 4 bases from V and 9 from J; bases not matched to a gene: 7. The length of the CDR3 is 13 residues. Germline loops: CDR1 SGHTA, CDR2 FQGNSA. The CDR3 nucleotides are TGTGCCAGCAGCTCCCCGACAGGGGGGGGGCAGTACTTC. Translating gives CASSSPTGGGQYF.

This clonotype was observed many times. The CDR3 nucleotides are TGCAGTGCTAGAGAGCACCTTCAGGGGGTTAATAATTCACCCCTCCACTTT. Translated, it gives CSAREHLQGVNNSPLHF. The rearrangement links TRBV20-1 to TRBJ1-6; 7 nucleotides align to TRBD1. V was clipped by 0 bases and J by 5 bases; unmatched bases: 10. Germline-derived CDR1 and CDR2 are DFQATT and SNEGSKA (reference sequence). The CDR3 has 17 residues.

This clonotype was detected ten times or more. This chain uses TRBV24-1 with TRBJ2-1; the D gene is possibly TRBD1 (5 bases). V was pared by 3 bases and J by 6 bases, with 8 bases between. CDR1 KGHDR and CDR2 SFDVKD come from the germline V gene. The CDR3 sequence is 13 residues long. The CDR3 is CATSDGHLNEQFF. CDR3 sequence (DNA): TGTGCCACCAGTGATGGACACCTCAATGAGCAGTTCTTC.

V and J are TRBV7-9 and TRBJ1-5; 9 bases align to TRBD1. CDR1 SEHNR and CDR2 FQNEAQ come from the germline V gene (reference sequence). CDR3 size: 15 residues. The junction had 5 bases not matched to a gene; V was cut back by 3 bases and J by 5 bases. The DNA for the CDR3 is TGTGCCAGCAGCTTGGGACAGGGACGGCATCAGCCCCAGCATTTT. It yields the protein CASSLGQGRHQPQHF.

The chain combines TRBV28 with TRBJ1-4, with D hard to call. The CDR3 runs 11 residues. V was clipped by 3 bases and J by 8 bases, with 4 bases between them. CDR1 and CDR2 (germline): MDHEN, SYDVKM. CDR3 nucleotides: TGTGCCAGCAGTTTTCTGGAAAAACTGTTTTTT. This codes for CASSFLEKLFF.

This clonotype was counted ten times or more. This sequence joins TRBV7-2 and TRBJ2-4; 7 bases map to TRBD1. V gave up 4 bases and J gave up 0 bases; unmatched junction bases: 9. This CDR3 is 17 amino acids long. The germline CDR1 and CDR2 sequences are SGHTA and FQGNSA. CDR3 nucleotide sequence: TGTGCCAGCAGCTCCTTCGACAGGGCCGGAGCCAAAAACATTCAGTACTTC. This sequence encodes CASSSFDRAGAKNIQYF.

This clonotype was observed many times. The CDR3 here is CAWTPPSGFNYEQYF. CDR3 bases: TGTGCCTGGACCCCCCCTAGCGGGTTCAACTACGAGCAGTACTTC. V is TRBV30 and J is TRBJ2-7; 8 nucleotides match TRBD2. Losses at the gene ends were 4 bases for V and 3 bases for J; bases not matched to a gene: 11. CDR1 and CDR2 from the germline V gene are GTSNPN and SVGIG (reference sequence). This CDR3 is built from 15 residues.

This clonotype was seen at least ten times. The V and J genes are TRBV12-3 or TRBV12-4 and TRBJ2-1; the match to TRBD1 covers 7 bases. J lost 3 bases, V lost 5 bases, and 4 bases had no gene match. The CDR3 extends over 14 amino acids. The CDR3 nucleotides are TGTGCCAGCAGTCTAGACAGGGACTACAATGAGCAGTTCTTC. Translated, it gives CASSLDRDYNEQFF.

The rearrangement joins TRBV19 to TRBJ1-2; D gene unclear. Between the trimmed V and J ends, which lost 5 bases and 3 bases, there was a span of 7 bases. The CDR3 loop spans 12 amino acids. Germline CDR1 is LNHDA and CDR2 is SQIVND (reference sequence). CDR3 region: CASSGQYYGYTF. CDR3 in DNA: TGTGCCAGTAGTGGGCAGTACTATGGCTACACCTTC.

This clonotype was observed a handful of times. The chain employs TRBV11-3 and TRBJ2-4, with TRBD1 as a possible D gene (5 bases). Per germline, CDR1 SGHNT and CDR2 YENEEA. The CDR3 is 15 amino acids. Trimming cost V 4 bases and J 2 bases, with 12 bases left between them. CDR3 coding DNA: TGTGCCAGCAGCTCAGGAAGACAGTCCAAAAACATTCAGTACTTC. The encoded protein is CASSSGRQSKNIQYF.

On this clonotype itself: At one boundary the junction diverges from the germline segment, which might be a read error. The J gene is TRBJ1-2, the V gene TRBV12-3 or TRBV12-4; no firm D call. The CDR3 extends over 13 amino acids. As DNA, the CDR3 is TGTACCAGCACCACTCACCCCAGCTATGGCTACACCTTC. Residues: CTSTTHPSYGYTF.

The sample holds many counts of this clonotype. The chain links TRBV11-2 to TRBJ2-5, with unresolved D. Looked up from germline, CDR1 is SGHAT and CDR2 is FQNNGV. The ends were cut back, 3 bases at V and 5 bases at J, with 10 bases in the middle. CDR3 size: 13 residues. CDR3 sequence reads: CASSFSPLETQYF. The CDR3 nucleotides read TGTGCCAGCAGCTTCAGTCCCCTGGAGACCCAGTACTTC.

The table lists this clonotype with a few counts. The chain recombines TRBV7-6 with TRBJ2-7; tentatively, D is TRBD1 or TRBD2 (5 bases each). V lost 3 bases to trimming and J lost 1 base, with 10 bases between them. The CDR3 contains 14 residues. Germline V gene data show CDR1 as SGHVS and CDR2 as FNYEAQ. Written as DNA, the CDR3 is TGTGCCAGCAGCTTCCGTGAGGGGTCCTACGAGCAGTACTTC. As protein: CASSFREGSYEQYF.

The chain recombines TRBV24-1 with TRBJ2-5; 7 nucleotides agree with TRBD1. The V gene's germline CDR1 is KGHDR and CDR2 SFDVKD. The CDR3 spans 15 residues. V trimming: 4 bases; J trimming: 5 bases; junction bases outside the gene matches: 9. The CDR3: CATSDPDRVGETQYF. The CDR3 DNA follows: TGTGCCACCAGTGACCCTGACAGGGTAGGCGAGACCCAGTACTTC.

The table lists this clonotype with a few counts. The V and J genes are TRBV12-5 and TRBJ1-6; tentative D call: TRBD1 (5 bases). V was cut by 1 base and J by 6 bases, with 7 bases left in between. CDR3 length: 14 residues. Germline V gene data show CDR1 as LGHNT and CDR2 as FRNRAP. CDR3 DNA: TGTGCTAGTGGTTTGGGGGGCGCTAATTCACCCCTCCACTTT. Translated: CASGLGGANSPLHF. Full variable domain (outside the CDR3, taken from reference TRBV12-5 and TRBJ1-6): DARVTQTPRHKVTEMGQEVTMRCQPILGHNTVFWYRQTMMQGLELLAYFRNRAPLDDSGMPKDRFSAEMPDATLATLKIQPSEPRDSAVYFCASGLGGANSPLHFGNGTRLTVT.

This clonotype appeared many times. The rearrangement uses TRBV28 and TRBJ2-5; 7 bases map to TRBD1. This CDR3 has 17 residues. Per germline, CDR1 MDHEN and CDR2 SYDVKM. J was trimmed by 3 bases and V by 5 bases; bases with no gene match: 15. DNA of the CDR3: TGTGCCAGCAGTCTATCAGGAGACAGGGAGATTAAAGAGACCCAGTACTTC. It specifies CASSLSGDREIKETQYF.